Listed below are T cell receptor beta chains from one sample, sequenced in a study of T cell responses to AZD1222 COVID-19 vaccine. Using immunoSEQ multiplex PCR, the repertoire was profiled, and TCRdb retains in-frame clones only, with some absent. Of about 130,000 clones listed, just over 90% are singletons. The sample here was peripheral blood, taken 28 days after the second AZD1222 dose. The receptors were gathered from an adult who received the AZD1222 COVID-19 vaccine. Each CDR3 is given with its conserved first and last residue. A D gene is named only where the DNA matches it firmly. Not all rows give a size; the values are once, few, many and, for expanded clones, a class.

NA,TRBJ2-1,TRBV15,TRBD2,TGTGCCACCAGCTTTGTAGCGGGAGCCTACAATGAGCAGTTCTTC,CATSFVAGAYNEQFF
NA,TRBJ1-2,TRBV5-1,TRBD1,TGCGCCAGCAGCCCGTTGACAGGGACGACCTTCTATGGCTACACCTTC,CASSPLTGTTFYGYTF
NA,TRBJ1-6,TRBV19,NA,TGTGCCAGTAGTGTTCCGAGGGCGTCACCCCTCCACTTT,CASSVPRASPLHF
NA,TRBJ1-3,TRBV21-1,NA,TGTGCCAGCGAAAAAGGTCCCAGGGACTCTGGAAACACCATATATTTT,CASEKGPRDSGNTIYF
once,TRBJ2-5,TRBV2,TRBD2,TGTGCCAGCAGTGGGGGGGTAGCGGGTAAACAAGAGACCCAGTACTTC,CASSGGVAGKQETQYF
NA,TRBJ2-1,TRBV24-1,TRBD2,TGTGCCACCAGTGATCTCCGCGGGAGGGGTATAGGGAATGAGCAGTTCTTC,CATSDLRGRGIGNEQFF
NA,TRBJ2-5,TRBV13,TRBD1,TGTGCCAGCAGCACCCAGAGACAGGGGGCTGAGACCCAGTACTTC,CASSTQRQGAETQYF
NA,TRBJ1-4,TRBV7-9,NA,TGTGCCAGCAGCTTAGGGGTTGCAACTAATGAAAAACTGTTTTTT,CASSLGVATNEKLFF
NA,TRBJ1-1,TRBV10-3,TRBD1,TGTGCCATCAGTGGAGACAGGGGTTCCACTGAAGCTTTCTTT,CAISGDRGSTEAFF
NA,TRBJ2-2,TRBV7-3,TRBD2,TGTGCCAGCAGCTTAGTCGGGACTAGCGGGAATACCGGGGAGCTGTTTTTT,CASSLVGTSGNTGELFF
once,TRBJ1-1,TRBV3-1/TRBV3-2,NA,TGTGCCAGCAGCCAAGGGGGGCAAGGGATCACTGAAGCTTTCTTT,CASSQGGQGITEAFF
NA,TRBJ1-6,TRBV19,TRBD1,TGTGCCAGTAAGGGACAGGCCGACTATAATTCACCCCTCCACTTT,CASKGQADYNSPLHF
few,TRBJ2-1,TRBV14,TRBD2,TGTGCCAGCAGCGACCAACTAGCGGGAGCACTGCATGAGCAGTTCTTC,CASSDQLAGALHEQFF
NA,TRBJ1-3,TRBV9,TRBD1,TGTGCCAGCAGCGCGGACAGGGCTGGAAACACCATATATTTT,CASSADRAGNTIYF
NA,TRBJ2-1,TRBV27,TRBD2,TGTGCCAGCGGGACTAGCTTTGCTTCCAATGAGCAGTTCTTC,CASGTSFASNEQFF
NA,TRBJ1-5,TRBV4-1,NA,TGCGCCAGCAGCCAAGGTCACAGTAATCAGCCCCAGCATTTT,CASSQGHSNQPQHF
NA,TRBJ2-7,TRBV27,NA,TGTGCCAGCAGTCCGCGGGTGATTACCTACGAGCAGTACTTC,CASSPRVITYEQYF
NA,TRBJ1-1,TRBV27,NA,TGTGCCAGCAGTCTCCGGCAGGGGAGCACTGAAGCTTTCTTT,CASSLRQGSTEAFF
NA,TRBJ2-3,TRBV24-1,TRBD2,TGTGCCACCAGTGAGGCGAAGGGAGGGGATACGCAGTATTTT,CATSEAKGGDTQYF
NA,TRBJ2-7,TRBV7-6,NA,TGTGCCAGCAGCAAAGGGTTAACAGCCTCCTACGAGCAGTACTTC,CASSKGLTASYEQYF
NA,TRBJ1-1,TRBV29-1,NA,TGCAGCGTCTCAGGACAACACGAAGGCACTGAAGCTTTCTTT,CSVSGQHEGTEAFF
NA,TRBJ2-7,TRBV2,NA,TGTGCCAGCCGGGCCCTTTCCTACGAGCAGTACTTC,CASRALSYEQYF
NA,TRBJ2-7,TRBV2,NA,TGTGCCAGCATAATTGGCAGGGGTGTGAACTCCTACGAGCAGTACTTC,CASIIGRGVNSYEQYF
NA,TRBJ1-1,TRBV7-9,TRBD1,TGTGCCAGCAGCTTACGCCAGACAGGGAGGAACACTGAAGCTTTCTTT,CASSLRQTGRNTEAFF
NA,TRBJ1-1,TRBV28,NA,TGTGCCAGCAGTTTCGGCAGCGCTCGAGCTTTCTTT,CASSFGSARAFF
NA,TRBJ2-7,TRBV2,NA,TGTGCCAGCAGTTTGACAGATCATCTTTCCTACGAGCAGTACTTC,CASSLTDHLSYEQYF
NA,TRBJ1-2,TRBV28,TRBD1,TGTGCCAGCAGTTTAGCCCTTAGACAGGGAGGAGATGGCTACACCTTC,CASSLALRQGGDGYTF
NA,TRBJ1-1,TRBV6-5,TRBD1,TGTGCCAGGGACAGGGGGCAACACACTGAAGCTTTCTTT,CARDRGQHTEAFF
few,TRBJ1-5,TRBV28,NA,TGTGCCAGCAGTTTGCAGTCCCAGCCCCAGCATTTT,CASSLQSQPQHF
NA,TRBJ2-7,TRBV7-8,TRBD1,TGTGCCAGCAGCACACGACAGGGCTCCGAGCAGTACTTC,CASSTRQGSEQYF
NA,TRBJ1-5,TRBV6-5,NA,TGTGCCAGCAGCAGACAGTTCTATCAGCCCCAGCATTTT,CASSRQFYQPQHF
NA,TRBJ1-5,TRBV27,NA,TGTGCCAGCAGTTTTGGGGGGTGGAGCAATCAGCCCCAGCATTTT,CASSFGGWSNQPQHF
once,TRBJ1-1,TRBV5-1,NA,TGCGCCAGCAGCTTGCAGAATAGCGCTGAAGCTTTCTTT,CASSLQNSAEAFF
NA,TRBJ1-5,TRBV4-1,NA,TGCGCCAGCAGCCAAGATAGGCATCAGCCCCAGCATTTT,CASSQDRHQPQHF
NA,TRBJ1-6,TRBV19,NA,TGTGCCAGTAGTCGGGCGTACTCCCTTAATTCACCCCTCCACTTT,CASSRAYSLNSPLHF
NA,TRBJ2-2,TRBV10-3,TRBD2,TGTGCCATCAGTCCTACGGGACTAGCGGCACCGGGGACCGGGGAGCTGTTTTTT,CAISPTGLAAPGTGELFF
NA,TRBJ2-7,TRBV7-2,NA,TGTGCCAGCAGCCCCAGCCTAAGCATGGAGATCTACGAGCAGTACTTC,CASSPSLSMEIYEQYF
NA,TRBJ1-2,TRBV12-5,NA,TGTGCTAGTGGCGCAGGGCCTTTCTATGGCTACACCTTC,CASGAGPFYGYTF
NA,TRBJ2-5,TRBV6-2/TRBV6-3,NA,TGTGCCAGCATCCCGCGGGATCTACGGGTAAAAGAGACCCAGTACTTC,CASIPRDLRVKETQYF
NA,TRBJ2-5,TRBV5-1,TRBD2,TGCGCCAGCAGCTTGGGAGGGGGACTAGGGGAGACCCAGTACTTC,CASSLGGGLGETQYF
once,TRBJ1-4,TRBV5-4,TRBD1,TGTGCCAGCAGCACGGGAGGGACAGAGGCGGTAAAACTGTTTTTT,CASSTGGTEAVKLFF
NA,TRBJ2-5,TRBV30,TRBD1,TGTGCCTGGAGTGTTCTAGTAGGGGGCAAGACCCAGTACTTC,CAWSVLVGGKTQYF
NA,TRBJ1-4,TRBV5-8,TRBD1,TGTGCCAGCAGCTTGAGCGGGACAGGGTTGTTTACAACTAATGAAAAACTGTTTTTT,CASSLSGTGLFTTNEKLFF
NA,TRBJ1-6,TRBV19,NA,TGTGCCAGTAGTATCACCCGGGATGCTGTTTCACCCCTCCACTTT,CASSITRDAVSPLHF
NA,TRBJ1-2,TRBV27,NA,TGTGCCAGCCGGGGTGAACGGACTGGCTATGGCTACACCTTC,CASRGERTGYGYTF
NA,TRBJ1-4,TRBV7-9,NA,TGTGCCAGCAGCGGCCACAGCGACGTTAATGAAAAACTGTTTTTT,CASSGHSDVNEKLFF
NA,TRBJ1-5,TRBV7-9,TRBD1,TGTGCCAGCAGCTCTTACAGGGGACAGGGGACAGGCCAGCCCCAGCATTTT,CASSSYRGQGTGQPQHF
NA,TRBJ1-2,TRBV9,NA,TGTGCCAGCAGGCGGGGGCCGGACTATGGCTACACCTTC,CASRRGPDYGYTF
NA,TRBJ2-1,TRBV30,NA,TGTGCCTGGAGCTACAGGGTAGGGTACAATGAGCAGTTCTTC,CAWSYRVGYNEQFF
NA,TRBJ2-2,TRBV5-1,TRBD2,TGCGCCAGCAGCTTAAATCTCCCGGGACTAGGGACCGGGGAGCTGTTTTTT,CASSLNLPGLGTGELFF
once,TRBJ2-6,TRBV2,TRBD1,TGTGCCAGCTTCGACAGGGCTGGGGCCAACGTCCTGACTTTC,CASFDRAGANVLTF
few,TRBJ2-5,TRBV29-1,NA,TGCAGCGCTAGGGACTGGTCAGAGACCCAGTACTTC,CSARDWSETQYF
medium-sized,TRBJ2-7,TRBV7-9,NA,TGTGCCAGCAGCTTGATGGCTTACGAGCAGTACTTC,CASSLMAYEQYF
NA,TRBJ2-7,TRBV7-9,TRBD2,TGTGCCAGCAGGTTACTAGCGGGACCCTACGAGCAGTACTTC,CASRLLAGPYEQYF